These 15 T cell receptor beta chains came from one sample sequenced in a study of cytomegalovirus exposure and HLA in healthy donors. With 60 Vbeta and 13 Jbeta primers, the PCR was carried out. Generated by immunoSEQ multiplex PCR, the TCRdb table keeps only in-frame clones and is missing some. The profile shows 50,000 to 55,000 clones, about four fifths of them singletons. Input material: PBMCs. These receptors were taken from a boy aged 5-17 years in good health and CMV-seropositive.

This rearrangement joins TRBV7-9 to TRBJ2-5; 8 bases line up with TRBD2. CDR3 length: 15 residues. Germline assignment: CDR1 SEHNR and CDR2 FQNEAQ (reference sequence). Trimming cost V 3 bases and J 7 bases; bases outside gene matches: 10. The CDR3 region has the DNA TGTGCCAGCAGCTTTAGCGGGGCTTTGTCCGTGACCCAGTACTTC. It is translated as CASSFSGALSVTQYF. The whole variable domain, remainder taken from reference TRBV7-9 and TRBJ2-5, is DTGVSQNPRHKITKRGQNVTFRCDPISEHNRLYWYRQTLGQGPEFLTYFQNEAQLEKSRLLSDRFSAERPKGSFSTLEIQRTEQGDSAMYLCASSFSGALSVTQYFGPGTRLLVL.

The J gene is TRBJ1-3, the V gene TRBV18; D remains ambiguous. The CDR3 is 17 residues long. Looked up from germline, CDR1 is KGHSH and CDR2 is LQKENI. Between the trimmed V and J ends, which lost 2 bases and 0 bases, there was a span of 14 bases. The CDR3 sequence: CASSPRILAPSGNTIYF. The CDR3, as DNA: TGTGCCAGCTCACCAAGGATATTAGCTCCCTCTGGAAACACCATATATTTT.

In its sample, this clone was seen once. The rearrangement links TRBV18 to TRBJ1-1; D unclear. V was trimmed by 2 bases and J by 0 bases, leaving 10 bases between them. This CDR3 has 15 residues. Germline V gene data show CDR1 as KGHSH and CDR2 as LQKENI. The CDR3 loop reads CASSPETGLNTEAFF. The CDR3 bases are TGTGCCAGCTCACCAGAGACGGGGTTGAACACTGAAGCTTTCTTT.

The chain uses TRBV5-8 and TRBJ2-7; tentative D call: TRBD1 (6 bases). From germline, CDR1 is SGHTS and CDR2 YDEGEE. Between the trimmed V and J ends, which lost 0 bases and 2 bases, there was a span of 9 bases. This CDR3 spans 14 amino acids. The CDR3 sequence is CASSLGAGAYEQYF. The CDR3 DNA reads TGTGCCAGCAGCTTGGGCGCAGGGGCCTACGAGCAGTACTTC.

The V and J genes are TRBV10-1 and TRBJ2-7; 7 bases align to TRBD2. Looked up from germline, CDR1 is WNHNN and CDR2 is SYGVQD (reference sequence). The CDR3 consists of 13 residues. The trim removed 2 bases at V and 9 bases at J, leaving 7 bases unmatched. The CDR3 region is CASSEAGELAQYF. Written as DNA, the CDR3 is TGCGCCAGCAGTGAGGCGGGGGAGCTCGCGCAGTACTTC.

Only a few counts were recorded for this clone. The V call is TRBV9, the J call TRBJ1-5; D unclear. The CDR3 contains 14 residues. Germline V lookup: CDR1 SGDLS, CDR2 YYNGEE. The V end lost 3 bases, the J end lost 0 bases, and 7 bases lay between the germline ends. The CDR3 DNA follows: TGTGCCAGCAGCGCCCAAAATAGCAATCAGCCCCAGCATTTT. Translating gives CASSAQNSNQPQHF.

The rearrangement uses TRBV4-2 and TRBJ2-5; 8 bases match TRBD1. The CDR3 is made up of 16 amino acids. Trimming took 3 bases from V and 5 from J; bases not matched to a gene: 11. Germline loops: CDR1 LGHNA, CDR2 YNFKEQ. The CDR3: CASSHAKAQGVETQYF. The CDR3 DNA sequence: TGTGCCAGCAGCCACGCAAAGGCACAGGGGGTGGAGACCCAGTACTTC.

The chain employs TRBV29-1 and TRBJ1-3; D call uncertain. Germline assignment: CDR1 SQVTM and CDR2 ANQGSEA. This CDR3 contains 12 residues. Trimming left V 5 bases short and J 1 base short, with 6 bases between. This CDR3 reads CSVRRSGNTIYF. The CDR3 bases are TGCAGCGTTCGGCGGTCTGGAAACACCATATATTTT. Based on the CDR3 plus reference TRBV29-1 and TRBJ1-3, the full variable domain is SAVISQKPSRDICQRGTSLTIQCQVDSQVTMMFWYRQQPGQSLTLIATANQGSEATYESGFVIDKFPISRPNLTFSTLTVSNMSPEDSSIYLCSVRRSGNTIYFGEGSWLTVV.

CDR3 coding DNA: TGTGCCAGCAGTCCCCGGGAAGAAAGGGATGGCTACACCTTC. Residues: CASSPREERDGYTF. The chain has TRBV6-5 and TRBJ1-2, with D unclear. CDR3 length equals 14 residues. V dropped 5 bases and J dropped 6 bases, with 16 bases sitting between them. Germline V gene lookup returns CDR1 MNHEY and CDR2 SVGAGI.

The chain has TRBV27 and TRBJ2-7, with 7 bases identical to TRBD1. V shed 2 bases and J 4 bases; nucleotides not matched to a gene: 2. The CDR3 extends over 13 amino acids. Germline V CDR1 and CDR2: MNHEY, SMNVEV (reference sequence). In nucleotides, the CDR3 is TGTGCCAGCAGTTTAGGGACAGCTTACGAGCAGTACTTC. This codes for CASSLGTAYEQYF.

This chain connects TRBV5-4 to TRBJ2-3; TRBD2 matches 9 bases. Trimming cost V 4 bases and J 1 base; bases outside gene matches: 13. Germline assignment: CDR1 SGHNT and CDR2 YYREEE (reference sequence). This CDR3 comprises 18 residues. Written as DNA, the CDR3 is TGTGCCAGCAGCCCCCAGGCTACATCTAGCGGGGGCACAGATACGCAGTATTTT. Translated, it gives CASSPQATSSGGTDTQYF.

The V gene is TRBV4-2, the J gene TRBJ2-1; possibly TRBD2 for D (5 bases). The CDR3 is 14 residues long. V lost 0 bases and J lost 7, with 10 bases in between. Germline CDR1 reads LGHNA; CDR2 reads YNFKEQ. In nucleotides, the CDR3 is TGTGCCAGCAGCCAAGAGGAGGCGGCTAATGAGCAGTTCTTC. Protein sequence: CASSQEEAANEQFF.

This clone was recorded a few times. This rearrangement joins TRBV19 to TRBJ2-7, with D possibly TRBD1 on 6 matching bases. V lost 1 base and J lost 5, with 9 bases in between. The germline V gene has CDR1 LNHDA and CDR2 SQIVND (reference sequence). The CDR3 totals 13 residues. The CDR3 reads CASSIGQANEQYF. The CDR3 coding sequence is TGTGCCAGTAGTATAGGACAGGCCAACGAGCAGTACTTC.

This rearrangement joins TRBV11-1 to TRBJ2-1; the match to TRBD1 covers 9 bases. Per germline, CDR1 SGHAT and CDR2 FQDESV (reference sequence). This CDR3 contains 17 residues. The V and J ends lost 5 bases and 5 bases, in that order; junction bases with no gene match: 13. The chain's CDR3 is CASSKDRGWGGDNEQFF. The CDR3 nucleotides read TGTGCCAGCAGCAAGGACAGGGGATGGGGGGGGGACAATGAGCAGTTCTTC.

The chain employs TRBV7-8 and TRBJ1-1, with a possible D match to TRBD1 (5 bases). The CDR3 totals 14 residues. The germline V gene encodes CDR1 SGHVS and CDR2 FQNEAQ. V lost 6 bases and J lost 1, with 12 bases in between. The DNA of the CDR3 is TGTGCCAGCAGAAGCAGGACAAGGAACACTGAAGCTTTCTTT. Translating it yields CASRSRTRNTEAFF.